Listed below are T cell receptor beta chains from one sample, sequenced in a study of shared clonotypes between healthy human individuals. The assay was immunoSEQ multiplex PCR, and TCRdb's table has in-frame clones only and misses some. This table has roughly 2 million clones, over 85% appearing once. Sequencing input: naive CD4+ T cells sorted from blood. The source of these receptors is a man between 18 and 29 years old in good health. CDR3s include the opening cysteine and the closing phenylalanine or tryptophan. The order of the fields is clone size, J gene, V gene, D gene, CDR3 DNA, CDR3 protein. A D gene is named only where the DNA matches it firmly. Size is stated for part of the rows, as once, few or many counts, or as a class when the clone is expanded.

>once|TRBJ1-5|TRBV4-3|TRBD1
TGCGCCAGCAGCCCAGGGACAGGGTTCGGGCAGCCCCAGCATTTT
CASSPGTGFGQPQHF
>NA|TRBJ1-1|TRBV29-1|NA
TGCAGCGAATTACACCTCGACAGTAACACTGAAGCTTTCTTT
CSELHLDSNTEAFF
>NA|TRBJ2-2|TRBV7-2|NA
TGTGCCAGCAGGGGCGACAGCATCACCGGGGAGCTGTTTTTT
CASRGDSITGELFF
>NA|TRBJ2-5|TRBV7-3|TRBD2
TGTGCCAGCAGCTTTAGCGGGGGCCGGGGAGAGACCCAGTACTTC
CASSFSGGRGETQYF
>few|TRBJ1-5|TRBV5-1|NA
TGCGCCAGCAGCTTGGGAAGCAATCAGCCCCAGCATTTT
CASSLGSNQPQHF
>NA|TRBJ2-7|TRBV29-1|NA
TGCAGCGTGGGCCATGTCGAGCAGTACTTC
CSVGHVEQYF
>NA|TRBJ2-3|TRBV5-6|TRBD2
TGTGCCAGCTTCGAGACTAGCGGGATAGATACGCAGTATTTT
CASFETSGIDTQYF
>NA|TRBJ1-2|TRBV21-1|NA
TGTGCCAGCCCTTTAGGGAGCGATGGCTACACCTTC
CASPLGSDGYTF
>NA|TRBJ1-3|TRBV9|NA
TGTGCCAGCAGCGTAGGGCTGCCGTCTGGAAACACCATATATTTT
CASSVGLPSGNTIYF
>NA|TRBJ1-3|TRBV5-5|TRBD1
TGTGCCAGCTGGGACAGGGCTGGAAACACCATATATTTT
CASWDRAGNTIYF
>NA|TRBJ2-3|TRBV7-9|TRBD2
TGTGCCAGCAGCTTAGGGACTAGCGGACATACGCAGTATTTT
CASSLGTSGHTQYF
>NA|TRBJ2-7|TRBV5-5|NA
TGTGCCAGCAGCCCGCGGTCGGATCACTACGAGCAGTACTTC
CASSPRSDHYEQYF
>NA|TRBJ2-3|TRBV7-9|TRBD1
TGTGCCAGCAGCACGGGACAGGAGTTTTTAGATACGCAGTATTTT
CASSTGQEFLDTQYF
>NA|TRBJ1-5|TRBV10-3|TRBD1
TGTGCCACCAACAGGGGTGGTAGCAATCAGCCCCAGCATTTT
CATNRGGSNQPQHF
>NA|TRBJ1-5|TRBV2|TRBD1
TGTGCCAGCAGCCGACCAGGGACAGGGAGCAATCAGCCCCAGCATTTT
CASSRPGTGSNQPQHF
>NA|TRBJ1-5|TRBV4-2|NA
TGTGCCAGCAGCCAAAGTTCTGATCAGCCCCAGCATTTT
CASSQSSDQPQHF
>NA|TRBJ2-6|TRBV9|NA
TGTGCCAGCAGCGTAGACCCCATCTTCAGCTCTGGGGCCAACGTCCTGACTTTC
CASSVDPIFSSGANVLTF
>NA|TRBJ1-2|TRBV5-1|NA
TGCGCCAGCAGCCCTCAAGTGGGAGAGACCTATGGCTACACCTTC
CASSPQVGETYGYTF
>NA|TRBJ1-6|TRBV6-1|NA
TGTGCCAGCAGTGAAATGGAGTTTTCACCCCTCCACTTT
CASSEMEFSPLHF
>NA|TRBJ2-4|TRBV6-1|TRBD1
TGTGCCAGCAGTGAAAGGCCGGGACAGGGAAACATTCAGTACTTC
CASSERPGQGNIQYF
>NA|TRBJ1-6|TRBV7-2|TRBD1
TGTGCCAGCAGCTTAGCGCGACAGGGGGCTTCACCCCTCCACTTT
CASSLARQGASPLHF
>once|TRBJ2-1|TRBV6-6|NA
TGTGCCAGCAGGGTCGAGAATGAGCAGCTCTTC
CASRVENEQLF
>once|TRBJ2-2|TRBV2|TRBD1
TGTGCCAGCAGTCCACAGGGGGCTGGGGAGCTGTTTTTT
CASSPQGAGELFF
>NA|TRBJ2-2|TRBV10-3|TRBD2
TGTGCCATCAGTGCCGGGACTAGCGGGAGTGCCGGGGAGCTGTTTTTT
CAISAGTSGSAGELFF
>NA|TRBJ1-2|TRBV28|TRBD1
TGTGCCACCGCGGGACAGGGTAGCTATGGCTACACCTTC
CATAGQGSYGYTF
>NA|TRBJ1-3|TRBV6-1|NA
TGTGCCAGCAGTGGTGTGAGCTCTGGAAACACCATATATTTT
CASSGVSSGNTIYF
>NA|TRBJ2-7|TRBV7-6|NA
TGTGCCAGCAGCTTAAAGGCAGGGCAAAGTCAGTACTTC
CASSLKAGQSQYF
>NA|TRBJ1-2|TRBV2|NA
TGTGCCAGCTTGGTTGCACAGGCTAACTATGGCTACACCTTC
CASLVAQANYGYTF
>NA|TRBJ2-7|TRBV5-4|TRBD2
TGTGCCAGCAGCTTGGGTCTAGCGGGAGGGTCCGACGAGCAGTACTTC
CASSLGLAGGSDEQYF
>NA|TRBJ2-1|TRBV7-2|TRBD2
TGTGCCAGCAGCTCTAGCGGGCCCTCCTACAATGAGCAGTTCTTC
CASSSSGPSYNEQFF
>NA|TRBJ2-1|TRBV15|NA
TGTGCCACCAGCAGAGATCGACGCGATGAGCAGTTCTTC
CATSRDRRDEQFF
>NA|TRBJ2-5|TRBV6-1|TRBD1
TGTGCCAGCAAGGCAGGGGGTAATCAAGAGACCCAGTACTTC
CASKAGGNQETQYF
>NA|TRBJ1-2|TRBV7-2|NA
TGTGCCAGCAGCTTACAGTTAACTGGGTATGGCTACACCTTC
CASSLQLTGYGYTF
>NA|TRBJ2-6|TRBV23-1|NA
TGCGCCAGCAGTCAACGGGACTCATGCTCTGGGGCCAACGTCCTGACTTTC
CASSQRDSCSGANVLTF
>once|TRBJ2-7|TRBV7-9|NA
TGTGCCAGCAGCTCAAGGAGCTCCTACGAGCAGTACTTC
CASSSRSSYEQYF
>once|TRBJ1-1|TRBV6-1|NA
TGTGCCAGTTCGGAAGGGCCCACTGAAGCTTTCTTT
CASSEGPTEAFF
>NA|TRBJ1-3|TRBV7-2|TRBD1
TGTGCCAGCAGCTTAGCCTACAGGGGGCAGAGTGGAAACACCATATATTTT
CASSLAYRGQSGNTIYF
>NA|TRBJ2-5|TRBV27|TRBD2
TGTGCCAGCAGTAAAGGACTAGCGGGTGTCTGGACCCAGTACTTC
CASSKGLAGVWTQYF
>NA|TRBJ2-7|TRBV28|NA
TGTGCCAGCAGTTTGATTAACTACGAGCAGTACTTC
CASSLINYEQYF
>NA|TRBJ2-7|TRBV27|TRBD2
TGTGCCAGCAGTTTATATCTTGGGACTAGCGGGAGGTACGAGCAGTACTTC
CASSLYLGTSGRYEQYF
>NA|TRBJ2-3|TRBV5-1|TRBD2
TGCGCCAGCAGCTTGAGGAGCGGGAGGGAGACAGATACGCAGTATTTT
CASSLRSGRETDTQYF
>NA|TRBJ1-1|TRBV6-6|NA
TGTGCCGGGTCCCGGGGAAACACTGAAGCTTTCTTT
CAGSRGNTEAFF
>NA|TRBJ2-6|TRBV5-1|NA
TGCGCCAGCAGCTTGCGAGGCTCTGGGGCCAACGTCCTGACTTTC
CASSLRGSGANVLTF
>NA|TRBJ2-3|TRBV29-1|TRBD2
TGCAGCGCCCGGGGGGGCGCAGATACGCAGTATTTT
CSARGGADTQYF
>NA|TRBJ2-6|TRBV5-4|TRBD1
TGTGCCAGCAGCAAGGGGACAGGAGGGGCTGGGGCCAACGTCCTGACTTTC
CASSKGTGGAGANVLTF
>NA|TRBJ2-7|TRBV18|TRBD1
TGTGCCAGCTCACCACCGGTGGGACAGGGGGTGGGCGAGCAGTACTTC
CASSPPVGQGVGEQYF
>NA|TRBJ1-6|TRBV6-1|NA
TGTGCCAGCAGGCCAGGGATTAATTCACCCCTCCACTTT
CASRPGINSPLHF
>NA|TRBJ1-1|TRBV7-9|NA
TGTGCCAGCAGCTTAGACTCGAACACTGAAGCTTTCTTT
CASSLDSNTEAFF
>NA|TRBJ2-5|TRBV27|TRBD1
TGTGCCAGCAGTCCAGACAGGGTCCAAGAGACCCAGTACTTC
CASSPDRVQETQYF